The clone carrying this T cell receptor (beta chain) was counted once. This specimen includes other DNA sequences encoding the same CDR3. V lost 6 bases and J lost 4, with 16 bases in between. The CDR3 loop spans 14 amino acids. The germline gives CDR1 SNHLY, CDR2 FYNNEI. The sample comes from a study of siplizumab effects on memory and regulatory T cells. Data came from immunoSEQ multiplex PCR; TCRdb stores just in-frame clones and leaves some out. In the table there are about 100,000 clones, about 90% of which are singletons. The origin of this receptor is a human donor in good health. The chain is built from TRBV2 and TRBJ2-7; perhaps TRBD1 as D (6 bases). The sample consisted of CD4+ T cells sorted from blood. The CDR3 protein is CASRRWDNTYEQYF. Here the CDR3 DNA reads TGTGCCAGCAGACGCTGGGACAATACTTACGAGCAGTACTTC.